These 27 T cell receptor beta chains were sequenced from one sample in a study of T cell changes during pregnancy in multiple sclerosis. Generated by immunoSEQ multiplex PCR, the TCRdb table keeps only in-frame clones and is missing some. Among about 68,000 clones listed, about 91% were seen once. The sample in question was peripheral blood, obtained in the second trimester of pregnancy. These receptors were obtained from a female donor in good health, enrolled as a control in a pregnancy study.

The chain uses TRBV27 and TRBJ2-1; weak D call: TRBD2 (5 bases). This CDR3 spans 15 amino acids. The germline gives CDR1 MNHEY, CDR2 SMNVEV (reference sequence). V was cut by 3 bases and J by 5 bases, with 14 bases left in between. The CDR3 loop reads CASSFLGVADNEQFF. For the CDR3, the DNA is TGTGCCAGCAGTTTTCTCGGGGTAGCTGACAATGAGCAGTTCTTC.

CDR3 sequence reads: CASSRRTGNGNEQFF. The CDR3 DNA is TGTGCCAGCAGCCGACGGACAGGGAACGGCAATGAGCAGTTCTTC. V is TRBV6-5 and J is TRBJ2-1; 8 nucleotides agree with TRBD1. CDR3 size: 15 residues. V lost 6 bases, J lost 6 bases, and 10 bases stayed unmatched. Germline CDR1 reads MNHEY; CDR2 reads SVGAGI.

The J gene is TRBJ1-1, the V gene TRBV9; D not certain. The CDR3 runs 12 residues. Germline V gene data show CDR1 as SGDLS and CDR2 as YYNGEE. V was clipped by 0 bases and J by 7 bases, with 7 bases between them. The DNA of the CDR3 is TGTGCCAGCAGCGTAGGGGGAGATGAAGCTTTCTTT. This translates into CASSVGGDEAFF.

This clone was counted between two and nine times. The CDR3 sequence is CASGGTSGGESYEQYF. For the CDR3, the DNA is TGCGCCAGCGGCGGGACTAGCGGGGGGGAGTCCTACGAGCAGTACTTC. V usage is TRBV5-1 and J usage is TRBJ2-7; TRBD2 agrees at 16 bases. The CDR3 spans 16 residues. Looked up from germline, CDR1 is SGHRS and CDR2 is YFSETQ. V lost 7 bases, J lost 1 base, and 5 bases stayed unmatched.

The J gene is TRBJ1-4, the V gene TRBV28, with a weak D call TRBD1 (6 bases). Germline assignment: CDR1 MDHEN and CDR2 SYDVKM. V lost 3 bases and J 9 bases, leaving 8 bases between the germline ends. CDR3 length: 12 residues. CDR3 nucleotides: TGTGCCAGCAGTTTGGGGACACAAAAACTGTTTTTT. Protein product: CASSLGTQKLFF.

This chain joins TRBV7-8 and TRBJ1-4; 9 nucleotides line up with TRBD1. This CDR3 has 16 residues. The V gene's germline CDR1 is SGHVS and CDR2 FQNEAQ. Trimming took 1 base from V and 8 from J; bases not matched to a gene: 8. The CDR3 reads CASSLDEGTGSEKLFF. The CDR3 nucleotides read TGTGCCAGCAGCTTAGATGAGGGGACAGGGAGCGAAAAACTGTTTTTT. The whole variable domain, filled in from reference TRBV7-8 and TRBJ1-4, reads GAGVSQSPRYKVAKRGQDVALRCDPISGHVSLFWYQQALGQGPEFLTYFQNEAQLDKSGLPSDRFFAERPEGSVSTLKIQRTQQEDSAVYLCASSLDEGTGSEKLFFGSGTQLSVL.

CDR3 sequence: CASSLGGGRTEAFF. The CDR3 nucleotides are TGTGCCAGCAGCTTAGGGGGGGGTAGGACTGAAGCTTTCTTT. The V gene is TRBV7-9, the J gene TRBJ1-1; TRBD1 is a possible D gene (5 bases). This CDR3 has 14 residues. Germline V gene lookup returns CDR1 SEHNR and CDR2 FQNEAQ (reference sequence). V lost 1 base and J 5 bases, leaving 11 bases between the germline ends.

The chain employs TRBV4-1 and TRBJ2-1, with TRBD2 identical over 8 bases. The CDR3 runs 16 residues. The germline gives CDR1 MGHRA, CDR2 YSYEKL. The junction had 12 bases not matched to a gene; V was cut back by 2 bases and J by 9 bases. The CDR3 here is CASSQYEREKGSEQFF. For the CDR3, the DNA is TGCGCCAGCAGCCAATACGAGCGGGAGAAAGGGAGTGAGCAGTTCTTC.

This clone was detected a few times. This chain links TRBV6-1 with TRBJ1-4; TRBD1 is a possible D gene (5 bases). The CDR3 is made up of 14 amino acids. CDR1 and CDR2 from the germline V gene are MNHNS and SASEGT. Trimming left V 1 base short and J 4 bases short, with 7 bases between. This CDR3 reads CASSEGQGNEKLFF. Written as DNA, the CDR3 is TGTGCCAGCAGTGAAGGGCAGGGTAATGAAAAACTGTTTTTT.

The chain carries TRBV7-9 and TRBJ2-7; TRBD2 might be the D (5 bases). V was pared by 5 bases and J by 2 bases, with 22 bases between. Germline V lookup: CDR1 SEHNR, CDR2 FQNEAQ (reference sequence). The CDR3 loop spans 17 amino acids. The CDR3 sequence is CASSPTTGSLRTYEQYF. For the CDR3, the DNA is TGTGCCAGCAGCCCAACCACGGGATCCTTACGGACCTACGAGCAGTACTTC.

The V call is TRBV5-1, the J call TRBJ2-4, with D possibly TRBD1 on 6 matching bases. V dropped 5 bases and J dropped 0 bases, with 21 bases sitting between them. CDR3 length: 18 amino acids. Per the germline V gene, CDR1 is SGHRS and CDR2 is YFSETQ. CDR3 bases: TGCGCCAGCAGGGCCGGGACAAGGACCTTTCTAGCCAAAAACATTCAGTACTTC. It specifies CASRAGTRTFLAKNIQYF.

The V call is TRBV19, the J call TRBJ1-4; D gene ambiguous. Germline lookup yields CDR1 LNHDA and CDR2 SQIVND (reference sequence). Trimming removed 3 bases from V and 0 bases from J, with 11 bases in between. The CDR3 extends over 16 amino acids. The CDR3: CASSIGPRATNEKLFF. The CDR3 DNA follows: TGTGCCAGTAGTATTGGGCCCAGAGCAACTAATGAAAAACTGTTTTTT.

About this clone: This specimen includes other DNA sequences encoding the same CDR3. V usage is TRBV5-6 and J usage is TRBJ2-5; D call uncertain. The CDR3 length is 11 residues. V was clipped by 4 bases and J by 1 base, with 2 bases between them. Per germline, CDR1 SGHDT and CDR2 YYEEEE. In DNA, the CDR3 is TGTGCCAGCAGCCTCCAAGAGACCCAGTACTTC. Its translation: CASSLQETQYF.

The chain couples TRBV11-2 to TRBJ1-3; D gene ambiguous. The CDR3 spans 14 residues. Trimming removed 5 bases at V and 3 bases at J, with 11 bases between. Germline-derived CDR1 and CDR2 are SGHAT and FQNNGV. The CDR3, as DNA: TGTGCCAGCAGCGCCAGTGCGGGTGGAAACACCATATATTTT. Its protein product is CASSASAGGNTIYF. Filled out from reference TRBV11-2 and TRBJ1-3, the complete variable domain reads EAGVAQSPRYKIIEKRQSVAFWCNPISGHATLYWYQQILGQGPKLLIQFQNNGVVDDSQLPKDRFSAERLKGVDSTLKIQPAKLEDSAVYLCASSASAGGNTIYFGEGSWLTVV.

The CDR3 region has the DNA TGTGCCAGCAGCTTAGACACGGGAGCGGGGAATGAGCAGTTCTTC. Protein product: CASSLDTGAGNEQFF. The chain joins TRBV7-2 to TRBJ2-1; 7 bases line up with TRBD2. Germline V gene lookup returns CDR1 SGHTA and CDR2 FQGNSA. There are 15 residues in the CDR3. J gave up 7 bases and V 1 base, and 7 bases lay outside the gene matches.

V is TRBV6-1 and J is TRBJ2-1; 7 bases agree with TRBD2. V lost 2 bases, J lost 4 bases, and 8 bases stayed unmatched. Germline V lookup: CDR1 MNHNS, CDR2 SASEGT. The CDR3 sequence is 16 residues long. The CDR3 nucleotides are TGTGCCAGCAGTGAATGGGGAGGGGACTATTACAATGAGCAGTTCTTC. It translates to CASSEWGGDYYNEQFF.

The chain carries TRBV7-9 and TRBJ2-5, with 8 bases that match TRBD1. This CDR3 spans 15 amino acids. Germline assignment: CDR1 SEHNR and CDR2 FQNEAQ (reference sequence). The J segment lost 4 bases and the V segment lost 2 bases, leaving 6 bases of the junction unmatched. DNA of the CDR3: TGTGCCAGCAGCTTATCGGCAGGGGGCTTAGAGACCCAGTACTTC. It translates to CASSLSAGGLETQYF.

The chain links TRBV27 to TRBJ2-1; D uncertain. The CDR3 has 17 residues. Germline CDR1 reads MNHEY; CDR2 reads SMNVEV (reference sequence). V gave up 0 bases and J gave up 7 bases, with 19 bases separating them. CDR3: CASSLSGIGFSPNEQFF. The CDR3 DNA is TGTGCCAGCAGTTTATCCGGCATCGGGTTTTCCCCGAATGAGCAGTTCTTC.

The chain links TRBV2 to TRBJ1-4, with 9 bases identical to TRBD1. The V gene end was trimmed by 6 bases and the J gene end by 7 bases; junction bases not matched to a gene: 6. In germline, CDR1 is SNHLY, CDR2 FYNNEI. The CDR3 has 14 amino acids. The DNA for the CDR3 is TGTGCCAGCAGGGAGACAGGGGGAATTGAAAAACTGTTTTTT. This codes for CASRETGGIEKLFF.

The table lists this clone with a count of one. The CDR3 DNA is TGTGCCAGCAGTTCAGGGAGGAGCACTGAAGCTTTCTTT. Translation gives CASSSGRSTEAFF. This chain uses TRBV7-9 with TRBJ1-1, with D possibly matching TRBD1 (5 bases). This CDR3 is 13 amino acids long. CDR1 and CDR2 from the germline V gene are SEHNR and FQNEAQ (reference sequence). Trimming pared 6 bases from V and 4 bases from J, leaving 12 bases between.

As DNA, the CDR3 is TGTGCCAGCAGCCTTCTAGCGGTTAACACCGGGGAGCTGTTTTTT. Protein product: CASSLLAVNTGELFF. The J gene is TRBJ2-2, the V gene TRBV2, with 7 bases that match TRBD2. Trimming removed 6 bases from V and 2 bases from J; junction bases left unmatched: 6. The CDR3 has 15 amino acids. Germline V lookup: CDR1 SNHLY, CDR2 FYNNEI.

The gene calls are TRBV15 and TRBJ1-2; perhaps TRBD1 as D (6 bases). The CDR3 is 14 amino acids. V was shortened by 0 bases and J by 8 bases, with 13 bases between the two germline ends. Germline CDR1 LNHNV, CDR2 YYDKDF (reference sequence). The CDR3 here is CATSRDKGVGGYTF. The CDR3 DNA reads as TGTGCCACCAGCAGAGATAAGGGGGTAGGGGGCTACACCTTC.

The V gene is TRBV9, the J gene TRBJ2-5; D is unresolved. The CDR3 totals 16 residues. Germline values: CDR1 SGDLS, CDR2 YYNGEE. V dropped 4 bases and J dropped 3 bases, with 19 bases sitting between them. CDR3 in amino acids: CASSLGPSSSEETQYF. The CDR3 nucleotides read TGTGCCAGCAGCTTGGGCCCTTCTTCCTCCGAAGAGACCCAGTACTTC. The whole variable domain, filled in from reference TRBV9 and TRBJ2-5, reads DSGVTQTPKHLITATGQRVTLRCSPRSGDLSVYWYQQSLDQGLQFLIQYYNGEERAKGNILERFSAQQFPDLHSELNLSSLELGDSALYFCASSLGPSSSEETQYFGPGTRLLVL.

The chain carries TRBV5-4 and TRBJ2-4; D is possibly TRBD2 (5 bases). This CDR3 region has 13 residues. The V gene lost 9 bases and the J gene lost 2 bases, with 12 bases spanning the gap. CDR1 is SGHNT, CDR2 YYREEE, per germline (reference sequence). This CDR3 is CAMTTGSKNIQYF. In nucleotides, the CDR3 is TGTGCCATGACAACGGGGTCCAAAAACATTCAGTACTTC.

The chain uses TRBV14 and TRBJ2-5; D is possibly TRBD1 (6 bases). The length of the CDR3 is 15 residues. Per germline, CDR1 SGHDN and CDR2 FVKESK. V lost 5 bases to trimming and J lost 3 bases, with 16 bases between them. In nucleotides, the CDR3 is TGTGCCAGCAGCTCCCGTAGGGGGTTAGAAGAGACCCAGTACTTC. Amino acids: CASSSRRGLEETQYF.

This rearrangement joins TRBV5-1 to TRBJ2-7, with 9 bases fitting TRBD1. J lost 4 bases, V lost 6 bases, and 5 bases had no gene match. The CDR3 runs to 13 residues. In germline, CDR1 is SGHRS, CDR2 YFSETQ. Here the CDR3 DNA reads TGCGCCAGCACTCGAGACAGGGGGTACGAGCAGTACTTC. As protein: CASTRDRGYEQYF.

V is TRBV19 and J is TRBJ2-7; D is unresolved. The germline gives CDR1 LNHDA, CDR2 SQIVND (reference sequence). The CDR3 loop spans 13 amino acids. The V and J ends lost 3 bases and 2 bases respectively, with 8 bases between them. In nucleotides, the CDR3 is TGTGCCAGTAGTATCGTAGCCACCTACGAGCAGTACTTC. Translation: CASSIVATYEQYF.